The source of this T cell receptor beta chain is a study of CD4 T cells in relation to SARS-CoV-2 and coronaviruses. Some clones are missing from TCRdb's copy, which holds only in-frame ones; the method was immunoSEQ multiplex PCR. Of just under 20,000 clones listed, approximately 82% were seen once; the top ten hold about 10%. With respect to this clone: No antigen is known for it.

CD4+ T cells from unexposed donors were obtained before the COVID-19 pandemic (2011-2018). CD4+ T cells were isolated from the cells after around eleven days of culture. Germline V gives CDR1 LNHDA, CDR2 SQIVND (reference sequence). V was trimmed by 5 bases and J by 7 bases, leaving 17 bases between them. The CDR3 sequence is 14 residues long. The sequence came from a human donor in good health. Sequencing was done on a sample of CD4+ T cells from PBMCs, cultured in vitro. V usage is TRBV19 and J usage is TRBJ1-1, with D maybe TRBD1 (6 bases). The CDR3 region has the DNA TGTGCCAGTAGTGCTCACCGGGACATAAATGAAGCTTTCTTT. The encoded protein is CASSAHRDINEAFF.